The source of this T cell receptor (beta chain) is a study of T cells in Graves' hyperthyroidism and ophthalmopathy. Amplification targeted TCR beta CDR3 regions from RNA transcripts. Primed by the HTBI set, a first-round RT-PCR was run on the TCR CDR3. TCRdb redid the calling of the multiplex PCR reads with MiXCR, one entry per CDR3 protein. The table has about 700,000 distinct CDR3 sequences, about 45% seen once. Patients showing uncontrolled infection, other autoimmune disease, pregnancy or lactation were ineligible. Overall study results and limits: Blood shared most expanded thyroid clonotypes above 0.001. Model-based prediction identified ophthalmopathy a median 6.5 months prior to its onset.

This clonotype has only a few counts. Its antigen is unidentified. This CDR3 is built from 13 residues. Germline-derived CDR1 and CDR2 are DFQATT and SNEGSKA (reference sequence). Trimming took off 6 bases at V and 3 bases at J, with 15 bases between the two ends. Sequencing was done on a sample of peripheral blood or thyroid tissue (not recorded which). The V and J genes are TRBV20-1 and TRBJ2-7, with a tentative D call TRBD1 (6 bases). This receptor was obtained from an adult man with Graves' disease, either hyperthyroidism or ophthalmopathy (not recorded which). The CDR3 here is CSAKGGGNYEQYF. Written as DNA, the CDR3 is TGCAGTGCCAAAGGGGGTGGGAACTACGAGCAGTACTTC.